The T cell receptor beta chain described here comes from a study of cytomegalovirus exposure and HLA in healthy donors. Study-level findings and limits: Within a later analysis, the majority of CMV-associated TCR beta chains appeared HLA-restricted.

Germline lookup yields CDR1 SGHVS and CDR2 FQNEAQ. This CDR3 is 15 amino acids long. V dropped 1 base and J dropped 6; count of bases not matched to a gene: 6. The PCR employed 60 Vbeta primers together with 13 Jbeta primers. The repertoire was sequenced with immunoSEQ multiplex PCR; TCRdb's copy has only in-frame clones and lacks some. The repertoire holds tens of thousands of clones, 65% to 80% seen once, with roughly 9.2% in the top ten. Turning to this clone: Its matching antigen is unknown.

The rearrangement links TRBV7-8 to TRBJ2-7; the match to TRBD1 covers 10 bases. Material: PBMCs. The origin of this receptor is a woman aged 45-59 years in good health and CMV-seronegative. The CDR3 loop is CASSLDGTGEGEQYF. For the CDR3, the DNA is TGTGCCAGCAGCTTAGACGGGACAGGGGAGGGCGAGCAGTACTTC.